Following are 5 T cell receptor beta chains from one sample sequenced in a study of neurological immune-mediated disorders. Time point meaning: longitudinal time-point 3. TCRdb reprocessed the 5' RACE reads via MiXCR and lists one record per CDR3 protein. This sample has about 48,000 distinct CDR3 sequences, with 10% to 15% found just once. Sequencing was done on a sample of PBMCs. The receptors come from a male donor with HTLV-1-associated myelopathy (HAM/TSP).

The rearrangement joins TRBV6-1 to TRBJ1-5, with D possibly being TRBD1 (5 bases). Trimming left V 0 bases short and J 2 bases short, with 8 bases between. CDR1 and CDR2 from the germline V gene are MNHNS and SASEGT. CDR3 length: 15 residues. Here the CDR3 reads CASSEAGAGNQPQHF. In DNA, the CDR3 is TGTGCCAGCAGTGAAGCAGGGGCTGGCAATCAGCCCCAGCATTTT.

This clonotype was seen many times. The chain recombines TRBV20-1 with TRBJ2-1; 9 bases line up with TRBD2. The germline V gene encodes CDR1 DFQATT and CDR2 SNEGSKA (reference sequence). The CDR3 consists of 15 residues. With 1 base clipped from V and 4 bases from J, the junction kept 5 bases outside the gene matches. CDR3 in DNA: TGCAGTGCTAGAGCCTTTAGCGGGGGTTACAATGAGCAGTTCTTC. Protein sequence: CSARAFSGGYNEQFF.

This sequence joins TRBV7-2 and TRBJ2-5; no clear D gene. The germline V and J ends were trimmed by 0 bases and 7 bases, with 9 bases remaining between them. Germline CDR1 reads SGHTA; CDR2 reads FQGNSA. The CDR3 has 13 amino acids. The CDR3 bases are TGTGCCAGCAGCTTAGCCACAGTACGGACCCAGTACTTC. Its translation is CASSLATVRTQYF.

The CDR3 DNA is TGTGCCAGCAGCCAAGCAAAGGGTGGATACAATGAGCAGTTCTTC. This gives the protein CASSQAKGGYNEQFF. The chain uses TRBV3-1 and TRBJ2-1, with D uncertain. The CDR3 extends over 15 amino acids. Germline CDR1 is LGHDT and CDR2 is YNNKEL (reference sequence). Trimming shortened V by 1 base and J by 4 bases, and 11 bases separated the two germline ends.

This clonotype was seen a few times. The genes are TRBV20-1 and TRBJ1-1, with D unresolved. There are 13 residues in the CDR3. V gave up 1 base and J gave up 1 base, with 7 bases separating them. Germline CDR1 DFQATT, CDR2 SNEGSKA (reference sequence). In DNA, the CDR3 is TGCAGTGCTAGAGTGCCGGGGAACACTGAAGCTTTCTTT. It encodes CSARVPGNTEAFF.